Given below is one T cell receptor beta chain in context. This CDR3 contains 14 residues. Trimming stripped 5 bases from V and 0 bases from J, with 11 bases between. Germline V gene sequence: CDR1 MNHNS, CDR2 SASEGT. The method was immunoSEQ multiplex PCR; TCRdb's version includes in-frame clones alone and lacks a portion of them. The data hold several thousand clones, with approximately 70% observed a single time. The sample comes from a study of OX40 agonist ivuxolimab in advanced cancers. Study overall: The study treated patients with ivuxolimab, an agonistic anti-OX40 (CD134) antibody.

Exclusion applied to patients with autoimmune disease history or systemic immunosuppression. The material sequenced was CD4+ or CD8+ T cells sorted from blood, taken in a trial of the OX40 agonist ivuxolimab. This chain connects TRBV6-1 to TRBJ2-7; D might be TRBD2 (5 bases). This TCR came from an adult with an advanced solid tumor such as melanoma, head and neck, liver or kidney cancer. CDR3 loop: CASSNRGSSYEQYF. The CDR3 bases are TGTGCCAGCAGTAACCGGGGAAGCTCCTACGAGCAGTACTTC.